The TCR beta chain under discussion was sequenced for a study of cytomegalovirus exposure and HLA in healthy donors. Separate from the roughly 700-subject first cohort was the roughly 120-subject validation cohort, to which the donors belonged. TCRdb's copy holds only in-frame clones and misses some; the assay was immunoSEQ multiplex PCR. The data contain about 280,000 clones, approximately 88% of them seen just once; the ten biggest clones take up approximately 0.88%. In this sample, this clone turned up once. Its cognate antigen is unknown. Germline V gene data show CDR1 as DFQATT and CDR2 as SNEGSKA (reference sequence). The CDR3 spans 11 residues. Trimming pared 2 bases from V and 5 bases from J, leaving 5 bases between. Regarding the study as a whole: Cytomegalovirus-associated status was assigned to about 180 TCR beta chains.

The chain employs TRBV20-1 and TRBJ2-3; D is undetermined. The receptor comes from a woman aged 18 to 35 in good health and CMV-seronegative. The sample was PBMCs. CDR3 sequence reads: CSARIVDTQYF. DNA for the CDR3: TGCAGTGCTAGAATAGTAGATACGCAGTATTTT.